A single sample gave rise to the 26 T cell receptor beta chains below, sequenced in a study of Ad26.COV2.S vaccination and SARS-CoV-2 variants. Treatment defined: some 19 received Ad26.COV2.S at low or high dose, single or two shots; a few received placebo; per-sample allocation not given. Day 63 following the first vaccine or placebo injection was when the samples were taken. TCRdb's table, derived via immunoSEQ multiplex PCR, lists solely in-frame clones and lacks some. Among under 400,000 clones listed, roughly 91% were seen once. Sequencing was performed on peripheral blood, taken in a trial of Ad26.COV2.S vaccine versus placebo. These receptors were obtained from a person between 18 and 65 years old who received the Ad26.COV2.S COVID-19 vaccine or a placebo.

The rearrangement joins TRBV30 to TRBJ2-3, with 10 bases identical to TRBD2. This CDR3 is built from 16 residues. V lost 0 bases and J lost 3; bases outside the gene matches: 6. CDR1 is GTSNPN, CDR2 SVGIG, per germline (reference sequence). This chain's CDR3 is CAWSVPSGGVTDTQYF. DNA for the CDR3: TGTGCCTGGAGTGTACCCAGCGGGGGGGTGACAGATACGCAGTATTTT.

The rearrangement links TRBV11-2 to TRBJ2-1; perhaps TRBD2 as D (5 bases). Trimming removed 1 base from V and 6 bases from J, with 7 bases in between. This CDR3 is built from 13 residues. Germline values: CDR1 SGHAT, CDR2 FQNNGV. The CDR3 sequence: CASSLGGRNEQFF. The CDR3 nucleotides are TGTGCCAGCAGCTTAGGCGGGCGCAATGAGCAGTTCTTC.

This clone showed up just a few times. The chain's CDR3 is CASQHGDRVGNTIYF. The CDR3 nucleotides are TGTGCCAGCCAACACGGGGACAGGGTAGGAAACACCATATATTTT. The V and J genes are TRBV7-2 and TRBJ1-3, with 9 bases matching TRBD1. Looked up from germline, CDR1 is SGHTA and CDR2 is FQGNSA. The V segment lost 8 bases and the J segment 4 bases; nucleotides outside the gene matches: 9. CDR3 length: 15 amino acids.

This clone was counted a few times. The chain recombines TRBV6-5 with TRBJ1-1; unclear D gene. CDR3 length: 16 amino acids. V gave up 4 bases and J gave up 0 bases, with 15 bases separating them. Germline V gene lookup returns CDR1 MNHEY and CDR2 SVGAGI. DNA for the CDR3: TGTGCCAGCAGTTCCTACAGCTACCCTATGAACACTGAAGCTTTCTTT. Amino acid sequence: CASSSYSYPMNTEAFF.

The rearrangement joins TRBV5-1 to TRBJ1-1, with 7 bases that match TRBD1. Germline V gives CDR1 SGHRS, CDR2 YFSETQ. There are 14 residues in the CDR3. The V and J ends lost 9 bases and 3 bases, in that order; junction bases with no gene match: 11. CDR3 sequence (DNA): TGCGCCAACCCGCTGCCCGACAGGGACACTGAAGCTTTCTTT. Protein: CANPLPDRDTEAFF.

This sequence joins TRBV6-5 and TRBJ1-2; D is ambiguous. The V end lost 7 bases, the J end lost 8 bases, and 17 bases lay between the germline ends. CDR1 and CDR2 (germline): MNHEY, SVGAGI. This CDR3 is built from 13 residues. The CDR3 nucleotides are TGTGCCAGCAACAATGATCGGGCGCGCGGCTACACCTTC. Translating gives CASNNDRARGYTF.

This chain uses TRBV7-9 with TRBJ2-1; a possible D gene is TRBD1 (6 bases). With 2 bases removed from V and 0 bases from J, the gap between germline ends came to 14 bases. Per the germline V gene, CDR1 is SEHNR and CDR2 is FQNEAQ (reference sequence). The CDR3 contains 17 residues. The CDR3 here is CASSLPRQESSYNEQFF. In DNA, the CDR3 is TGTGCCAGCAGCTTACCGCGACAGGAGAGCTCCTACAATGAGCAGTTCTTC. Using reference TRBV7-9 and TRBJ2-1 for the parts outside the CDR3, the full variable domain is DTGVSQNPRHKITKRGQNVTFRCDPISEHNRLYWYRQTLGQGPEFLTYFQNEAQLEKSRLLSDRFSAERPKGSFSTLEIQRTEQGDSAMYLCASSLPRQESSYNEQFFGPGTRLTVL.

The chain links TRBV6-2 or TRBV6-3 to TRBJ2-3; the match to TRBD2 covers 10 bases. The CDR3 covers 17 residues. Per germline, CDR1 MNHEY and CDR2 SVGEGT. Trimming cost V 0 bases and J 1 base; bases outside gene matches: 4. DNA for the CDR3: TGTGCCAGCAGTTACTCGCTAGCGGGGGTCCGCACAGATACGCAGTATTTT. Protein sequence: CASSYSLAGVRTDTQYF.

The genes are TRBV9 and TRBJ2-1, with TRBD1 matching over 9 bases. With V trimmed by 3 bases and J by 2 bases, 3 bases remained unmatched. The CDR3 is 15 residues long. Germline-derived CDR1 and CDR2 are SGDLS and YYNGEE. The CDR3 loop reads CASSGQGVTYNEQFF. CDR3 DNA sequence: TGTGCCAGCAGCGGACAGGGGGTCACCTACAATGAGCAGTTCTTC.

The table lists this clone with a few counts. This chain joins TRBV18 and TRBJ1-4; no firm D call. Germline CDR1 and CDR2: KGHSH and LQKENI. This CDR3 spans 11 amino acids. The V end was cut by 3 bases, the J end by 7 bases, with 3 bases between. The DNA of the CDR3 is TGTGCCAGCTCACCTGGTGAAAAACTGTTTTTT. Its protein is CASSPGEKLFF.

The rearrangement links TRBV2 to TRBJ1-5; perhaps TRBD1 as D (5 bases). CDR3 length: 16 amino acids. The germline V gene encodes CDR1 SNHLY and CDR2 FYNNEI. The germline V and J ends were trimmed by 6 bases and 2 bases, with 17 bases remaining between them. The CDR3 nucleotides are TGTGCCAGCAGCGAATCAGGGCTTTTGGGCAATCAGCCCCAGCATTTT. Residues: CASSESGLLGNQPQHF.

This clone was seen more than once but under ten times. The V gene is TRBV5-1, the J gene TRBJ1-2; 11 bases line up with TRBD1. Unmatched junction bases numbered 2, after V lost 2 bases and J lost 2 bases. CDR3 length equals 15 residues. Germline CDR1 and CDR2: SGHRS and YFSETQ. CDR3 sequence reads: CASSFGDRGNYGYTF. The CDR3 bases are TGCGCCAGCAGCTTTGGGGACAGGGGGAACTATGGCTACACCTTC.

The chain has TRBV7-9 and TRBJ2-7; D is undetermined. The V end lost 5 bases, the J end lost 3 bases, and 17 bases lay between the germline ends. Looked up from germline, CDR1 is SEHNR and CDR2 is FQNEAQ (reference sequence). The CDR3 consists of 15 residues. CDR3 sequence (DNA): TGTGCCAGCAGCCCCCCTGGGGATCTCCACTACGAGCAGTACTTC. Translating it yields CASSPPGDLHYEQYF.

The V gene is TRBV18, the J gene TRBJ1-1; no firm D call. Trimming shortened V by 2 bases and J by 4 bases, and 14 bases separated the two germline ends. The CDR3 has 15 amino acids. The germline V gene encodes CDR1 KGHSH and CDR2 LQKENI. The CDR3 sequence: CASSPGVEVATEAFF. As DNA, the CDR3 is TGTGCCAGCTCACCAGGGGTGGAGGTGGCCACTGAAGCTTTCTTT.

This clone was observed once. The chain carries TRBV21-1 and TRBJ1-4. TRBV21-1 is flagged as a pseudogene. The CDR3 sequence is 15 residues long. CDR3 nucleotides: TGTGCCAGCAGCTTCATCCAGGGGGGGAATGAAAAACTGTTTTTT. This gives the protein CASSFIQGGNEKLFF.

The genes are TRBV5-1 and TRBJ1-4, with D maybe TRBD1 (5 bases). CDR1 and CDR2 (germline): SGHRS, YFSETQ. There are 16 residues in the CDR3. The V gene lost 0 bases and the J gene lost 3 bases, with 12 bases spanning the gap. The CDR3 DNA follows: TGCGCCAGCAGCTTGGGCGGGGGTACGCCTAATGAAAAACTGTTTTTT. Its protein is CASSLGGGTPNEKLFF.

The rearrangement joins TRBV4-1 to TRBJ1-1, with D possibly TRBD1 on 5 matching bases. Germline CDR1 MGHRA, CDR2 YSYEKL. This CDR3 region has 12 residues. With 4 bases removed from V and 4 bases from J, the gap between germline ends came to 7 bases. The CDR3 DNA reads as TGCGCCAGCAGCCCGCAGGGCACTGAAGCTTTCTTT. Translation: CASSPQGTEAFF.

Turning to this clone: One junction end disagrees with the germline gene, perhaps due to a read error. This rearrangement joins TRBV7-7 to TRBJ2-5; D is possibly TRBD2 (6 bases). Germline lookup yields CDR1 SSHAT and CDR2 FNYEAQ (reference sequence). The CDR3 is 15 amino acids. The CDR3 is CASSLEWSAGETQYF. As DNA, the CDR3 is TGTGCTAGCAGCTTAGAATGGTCAGCGGGAGAGACCCAGTACTTC.

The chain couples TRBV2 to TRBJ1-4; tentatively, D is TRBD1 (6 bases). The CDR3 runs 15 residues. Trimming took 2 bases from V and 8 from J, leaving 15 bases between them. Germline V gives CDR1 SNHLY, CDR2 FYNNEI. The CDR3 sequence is CASSESRQAAEKLFF. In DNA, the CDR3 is TGTGCCAGCAGTGAATCACGACAGGCAGCCGAAAAACTGTTTTTT.

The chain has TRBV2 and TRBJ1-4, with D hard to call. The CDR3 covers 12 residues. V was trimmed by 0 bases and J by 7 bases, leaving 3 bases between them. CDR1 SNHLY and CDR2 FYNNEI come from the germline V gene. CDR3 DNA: TGTGCCAGCAGTGAAGCCGGTGAAAAACTGTTTTTT. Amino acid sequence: CASSEAGEKLFF.

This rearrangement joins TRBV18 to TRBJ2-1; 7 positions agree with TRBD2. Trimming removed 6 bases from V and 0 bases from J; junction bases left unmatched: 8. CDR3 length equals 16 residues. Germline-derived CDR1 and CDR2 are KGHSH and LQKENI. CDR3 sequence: CASSGGEEDSYNEQFF. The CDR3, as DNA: TGTGCCAGCTCGGGGGGGGAAGAGGACTCCTACAATGAGCAGTTCTTC.

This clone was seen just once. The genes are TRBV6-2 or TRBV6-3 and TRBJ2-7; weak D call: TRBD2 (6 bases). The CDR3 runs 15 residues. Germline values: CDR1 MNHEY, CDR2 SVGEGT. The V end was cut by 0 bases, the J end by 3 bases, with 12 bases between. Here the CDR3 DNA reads TGTGCCAGCAGTTACTCGATTAGCGGCCGCTACGAGCAGTACTTC. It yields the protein CASSYSISGRYEQYF.

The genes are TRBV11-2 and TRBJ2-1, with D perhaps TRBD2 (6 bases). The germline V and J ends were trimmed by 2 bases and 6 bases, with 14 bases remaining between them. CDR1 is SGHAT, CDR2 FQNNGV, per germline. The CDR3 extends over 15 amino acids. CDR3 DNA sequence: TGTGCCAGCAGCTTAATTGCGGGGAGCGTCAATGAGCAGTTCTTC. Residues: CASSLIAGSVNEQFF.

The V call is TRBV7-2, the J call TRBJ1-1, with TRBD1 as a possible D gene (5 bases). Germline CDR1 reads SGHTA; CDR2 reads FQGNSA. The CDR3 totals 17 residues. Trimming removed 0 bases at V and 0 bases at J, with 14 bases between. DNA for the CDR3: TGTGCCAGCAGCTTAGCCCCTCCGACAGCCATGAACACTGAAGCTTTCTTT. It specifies CASSLAPPTAMNTEAFF. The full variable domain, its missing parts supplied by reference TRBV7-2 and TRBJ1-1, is GAGVSQSPSNKVTEKGKDVELRCDPISGHTALYWYRQSLGQGLEFLIYFQGNSAPDKSGLPSDRFSAERTGGSVSTLTIQRTQQEDSAVYLCASSLAPPTAMNTEAFFGQGTRLTVV.

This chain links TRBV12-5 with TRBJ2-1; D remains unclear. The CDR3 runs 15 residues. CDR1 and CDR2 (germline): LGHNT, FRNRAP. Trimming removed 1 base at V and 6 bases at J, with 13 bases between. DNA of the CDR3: TGTGCTAGTGGTTTGGCACGAAATTGGGGCAATGAGCAGTTCTTC. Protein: CASGLARNWGNEQFF.

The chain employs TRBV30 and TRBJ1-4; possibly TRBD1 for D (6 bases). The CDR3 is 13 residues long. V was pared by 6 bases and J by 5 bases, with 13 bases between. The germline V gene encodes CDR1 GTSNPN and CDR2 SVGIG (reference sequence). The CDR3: CACQGGYNEKLFF. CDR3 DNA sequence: TGTGCCTGTCAAGGGGGGTACAATGAAAAACTGTTTTTT. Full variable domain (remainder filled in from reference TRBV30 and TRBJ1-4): SQTIHQWPATLVQPVGSPLSLECTVEGTSNPNLYWYRQAAGRGLQLLFYSVGIGQISSEVPQNLSASRPQDRQFILSSKKLLLSDSGFYLCACQGGYNEKLFFGSGTQLSVL.